Given below is one TCR beta chain in context. This sample stems from a study of T cell responses to AZD1222 COVID-19 vaccine. Profiled with immunoSEQ multiplex PCR; TCRdb holds only in-frame clones, not every one. This sample has approximately 180,000 clones, with around nine tenths found just once. The CDR3 is made up of 13 amino acids. Looked up from germline, CDR1 is SGHVS and CDR2 is FNYEAQ. The J segment lost 6 bases and the V segment lost 1 base, leaving 1 base of the junction unmatched. This TCR was sampled from an adult in good health. Sequencing was performed on peripheral blood, taken on day 0 of AZD1222 vaccination. The genes are TRBV7-6 and TRBJ2-7, with TRBD1 identical over 9 bases. CDR3: CASSLETGGEQYF. DNA of the CDR3: TGTGCCAGCAGCTTAGAGACAGGGGGCGAGCAGTACTTC. The full variable domain, in which reference TRBV7-6 and TRBJ2-7 provide the parts outside the CDR3, is GAGVSQSPRYKVTKRGQDVALRCDPISGHVSLYWYRQALGQGPEFLTYFNYEAQQDKSGLPNDRFSAERPEGSISTLTIQRTEQRDSAMYRCASSLETGGEQYFGPGTRLTVT.